This T cell receptor (beta chain) was captured by sequencing in a study of CD8 T cells in ankylosing spondylitis. This clonotype was counted at least ten times. The target antigen is unknown. Deletions cut 3 bases from V and 5 bases from J, with 13 bases between. Germline V gene sequence: CDR1 SQVTM, CDR2 ANQGSEA. The CDR3 has 13 residues. A single record per CDR3 protein comes from TCRdb applying MiXCR to the 5' RACE reads. The sample lists 250,000 or so distinct CDR3 sequences, roughly a quarter occurring once. Study-level findings and limits: Disease-linked clones were reportedly significantly enriched in matched ankylosing spondylitis synovial fluid.

The sequencing input was blood, either unsorted or a sorted T cell fraction (not recorded which). The chain uses TRBV29-1 and TRBJ2-5; D possibly matches TRBD1 or TRBD2 (5 bases each). The receptor's source is a male donor with ankylosing spondylitis or in good health (not recorded which). CDR3 DNA sequence: TGCAGCGTTGAGTTGGGACGCAGCGAGACCCAGTACTTC. Protein: CSVELGRSETQYF. Full variable domain (outside the CDR3, taken from reference TRBV29-1 and TRBJ2-5): SAVISQKPSRDICQRGTSLTIQCQVDSQVTMMFWYRQQPGQSLTLIATANQGSEATYESGFVIDKFPISRPNLTFSTLTVSNMSPEDSSIYLCSVELGRSETQYFGPGTRLLVL.